This entry lists 2 T cell receptor beta chains sequenced from one sample in a study of blood T cell repertoires in COVID-19. Generated by immunoSEQ multiplex PCR, the TCRdb table keeps only in-frame clones and is missing some. In the table there are some 140,000 clones, roughly 84% of which are singletons. The sample comprised peripheral blood. These TCRs come from a woman aged 55-75 years with COVID-19, enrolled during active disease.

This clone showed up just once. This chain links TRBV6-6 with TRBJ2-7; maybe TRBD2 (6 bases). V lost 5 bases, J lost 6 bases, and 20 bases lay in between. This CDR3 spans 15 amino acids. The germline CDR1 and CDR2 sequences are MNHNY and SVGAGI (reference sequence). In DNA, the CDR3 is TGTGCCAGCAGTCCACCAGGGAGGCTGATAGGCGAGCAGTACGTC. Its translation: CASSPPGRLIGEQYV.

Only one count was recorded for this clone. The genes are TRBV11-2 and TRBJ2-5, with 11 bases identical to TRBD2. The CDR3 sequence is 17 residues long. Germline values: CDR1 SGHAT, CDR2 FQNNGV. After removal of 1 base from V and 1 base from J, the junction contained 5 bases not matched to a gene. The CDR3 DNA is TGTGCCAGCAGCTTAGGGCTAGCGGGAGGATCCCAAGAGACCCAGTACTTC. Encoded protein: CASSLGLAGGSQETQYF.